This T cell receptor (beta chain) was observed in a study of STAT5B mutations in CD4+ large granular lymphocyte leukemia. V shed 4 bases, J shed 4 bases, and the junction held 6 bases outside the gene matches. In germline, CDR1 is SGHRS, CDR2 YFSETQ. The CDR3 is made up of 14 amino acids. Study results and limitations: About a quarter of private leukemic clonotypes occurred rarely in other patients' non-leukemic repertoires.

The survey-level immunoSEQ assay was used. Method: immunoSEQ multiplex PCR; TCRdb's copy keeps in-frame clones and lacks some. The sample holds around 31,000 clones, 74% seen once. About this clone itself: Antigen specificity is unknown.

The clonotype was recovered from a human donor in good health. The chain has TRBV5-1 and TRBJ2-5, with TRBD2 matching over 8 bases. The sample was CD4+ T cells from blood buffy coats. The CDR3 loop is CASSRGLVGETQYF. DNA of the CDR3: TGCGCCAGCAGCCGGGGACTAGTTGGAGAGACCCAGTACTTC.